This T cell receptor beta chain was obtained from a study of T cells in localized non-small cell lung cancer. This CDR3 region has 14 residues. Per germline, CDR1 SNHLY and CDR2 FYNNEI. The V and J ends lost 6 bases and 9 bases, in that order; junction bases with no gene match: 7. This table comes from immunoSEQ multiplex PCR, and its TCRdb copy is limited to in-frame clones, with some not included. Of tens of thousands of clones in the sample, over 75% were seen once. Study conclusions and caveats: In adjacent lung appeared a median around 60 of the top 100 tumor clones. Tumor showed lower T cell clonality than uninvolved adjacent lung, where it was highest.

With regard to this clone: The antigen remains undetermined.

This chain uses TRBV2 with TRBJ1-6; 8 bases match TRBD1. The source material was peripheral blood, sampled before any cancer treatment. The sequence was collected from a female donor over 55 with stage I lung adenocarcinoma. CDR3 sequence (DNA): TGTGCCAGCAGCCAAGGACAGGGTTTTTCACCCCTCCACTTT. This codes for CASSQGQGFSPLHF.